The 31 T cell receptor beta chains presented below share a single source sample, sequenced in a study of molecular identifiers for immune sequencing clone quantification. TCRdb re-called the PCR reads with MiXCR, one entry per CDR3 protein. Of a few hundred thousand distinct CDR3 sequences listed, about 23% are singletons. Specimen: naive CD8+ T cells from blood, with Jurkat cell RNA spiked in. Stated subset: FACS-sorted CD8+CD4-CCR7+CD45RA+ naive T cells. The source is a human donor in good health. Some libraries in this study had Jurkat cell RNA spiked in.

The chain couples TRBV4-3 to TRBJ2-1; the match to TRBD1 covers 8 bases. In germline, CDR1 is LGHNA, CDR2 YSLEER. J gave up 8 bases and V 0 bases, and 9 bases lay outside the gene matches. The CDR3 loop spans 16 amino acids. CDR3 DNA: TGCGCCAGCAGCCAAGAACCAGGGGGCGGTCAGTATGAGCAGTTCTTC. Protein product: CASSQEPGGGQYEQFF.

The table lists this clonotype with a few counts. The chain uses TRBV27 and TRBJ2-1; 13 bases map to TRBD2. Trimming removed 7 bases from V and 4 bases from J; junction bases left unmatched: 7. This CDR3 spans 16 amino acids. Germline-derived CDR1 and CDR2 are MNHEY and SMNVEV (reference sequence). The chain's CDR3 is CASTMRGLAGYNEQFF. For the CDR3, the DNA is TGTGCCAGCACCATGCGGGGACTAGCGGGGTACAATGAGCAGTTCTTC.

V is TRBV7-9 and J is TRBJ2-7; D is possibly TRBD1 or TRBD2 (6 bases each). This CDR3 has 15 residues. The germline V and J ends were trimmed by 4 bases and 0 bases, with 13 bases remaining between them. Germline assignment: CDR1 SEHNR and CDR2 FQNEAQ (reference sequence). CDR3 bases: TGTGCCAGCAGCTCCGCTAGGGGGGTCTCCTACGAGCAGTACTTC. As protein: CASSSARGVSYEQYF.

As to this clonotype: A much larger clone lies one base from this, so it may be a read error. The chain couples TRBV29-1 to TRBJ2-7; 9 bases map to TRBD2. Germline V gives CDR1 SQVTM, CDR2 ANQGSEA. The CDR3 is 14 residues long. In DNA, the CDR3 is TGCAGCGTTGAGCTAGCGGGGACCGTATACGAGCAGTGCTTC. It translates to CSVELAGTVYEQCF.

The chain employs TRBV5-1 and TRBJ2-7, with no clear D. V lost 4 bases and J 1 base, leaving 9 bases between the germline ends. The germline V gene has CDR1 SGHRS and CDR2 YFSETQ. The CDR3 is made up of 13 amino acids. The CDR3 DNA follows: TGCGCCAGCAGCGAACAGCCTTCCTACGAGCAGTACTTC. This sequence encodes CASSEQPSYEQYF.

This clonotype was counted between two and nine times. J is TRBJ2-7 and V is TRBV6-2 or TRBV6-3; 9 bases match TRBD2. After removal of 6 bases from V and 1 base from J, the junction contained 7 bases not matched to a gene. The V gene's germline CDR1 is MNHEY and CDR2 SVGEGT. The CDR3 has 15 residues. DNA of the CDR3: TGTGCCAGCAGAGGTAGCGGGGGCACATCCTACGAGCAGTACTTC. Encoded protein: CASRGSGGTSYEQYF.

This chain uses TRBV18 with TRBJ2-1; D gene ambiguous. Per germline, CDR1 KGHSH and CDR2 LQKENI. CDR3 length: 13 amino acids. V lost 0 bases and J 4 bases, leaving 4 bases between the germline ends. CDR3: CASSPPSYNEQFF. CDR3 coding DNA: TGTGCCAGCTCACCACCATCTTACAATGAGCAGTTCTTC.

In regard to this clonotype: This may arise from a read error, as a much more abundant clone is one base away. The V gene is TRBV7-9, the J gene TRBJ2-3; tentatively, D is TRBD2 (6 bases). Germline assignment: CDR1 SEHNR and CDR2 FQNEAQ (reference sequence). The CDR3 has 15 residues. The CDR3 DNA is TGTGACAGCAGCGCCGGGCCTAGCGTGGCAGATACGCAGTATTTT. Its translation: CDSSAGPSVADTQYF.

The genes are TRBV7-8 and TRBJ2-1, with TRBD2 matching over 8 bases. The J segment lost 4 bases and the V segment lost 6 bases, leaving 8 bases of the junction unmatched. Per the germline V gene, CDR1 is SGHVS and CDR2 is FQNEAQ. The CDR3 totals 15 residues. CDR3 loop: CASSPTGGRYNEQFF. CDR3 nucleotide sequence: TGTGCCAGCAGTCCGACGGGGGGGCGTTACAATGAGCAGTTCTTC.

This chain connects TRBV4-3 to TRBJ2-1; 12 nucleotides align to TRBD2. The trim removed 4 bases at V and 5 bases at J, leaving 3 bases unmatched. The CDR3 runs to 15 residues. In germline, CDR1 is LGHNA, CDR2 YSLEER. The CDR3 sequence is CASSRRLAGDNEQFF. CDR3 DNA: TGCGCCAGCAGCCGGAGACTAGCGGGGGACAATGAGCAGTTCTTC.

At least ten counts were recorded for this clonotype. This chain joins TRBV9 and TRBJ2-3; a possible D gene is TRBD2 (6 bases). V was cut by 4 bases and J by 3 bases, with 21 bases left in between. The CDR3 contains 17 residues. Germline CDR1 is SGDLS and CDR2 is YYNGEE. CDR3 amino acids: CASSPGGGIAQTDTQYF. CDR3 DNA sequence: TGTGCCAGCAGCCCAGGTGGAGGGATCGCACAGACAGATACGCAGTATTTT. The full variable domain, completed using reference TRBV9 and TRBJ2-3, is DSGVTQTPKHLITATGQRVTLRCSPRSGDLSVYWYQQSLDQGLQFLIQYYNGEERAKGNILERFSAQQFPDLHSELNLSSLELGDSALYFCASSPGGGIAQTDTQYFGPGTRLTVL.

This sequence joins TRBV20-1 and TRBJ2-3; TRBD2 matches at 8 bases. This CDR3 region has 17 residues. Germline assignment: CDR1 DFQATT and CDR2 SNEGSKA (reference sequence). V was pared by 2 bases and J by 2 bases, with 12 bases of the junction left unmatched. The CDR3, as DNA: TGCAGTGCTAGAATGAGCGGGGAGCGGGAGTTCACAGATACGCAGTATTTT. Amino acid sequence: CSARMSGEREFTDTQYF.

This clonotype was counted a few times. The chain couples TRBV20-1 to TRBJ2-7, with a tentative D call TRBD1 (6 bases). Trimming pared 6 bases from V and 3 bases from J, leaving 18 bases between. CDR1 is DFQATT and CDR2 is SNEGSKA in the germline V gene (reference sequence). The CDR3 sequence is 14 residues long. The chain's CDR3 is CSATRDTMDYEQYF. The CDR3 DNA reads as TGCAGTGCAACGAGGGACACTATGGACTACGAGCAGTACTTC.

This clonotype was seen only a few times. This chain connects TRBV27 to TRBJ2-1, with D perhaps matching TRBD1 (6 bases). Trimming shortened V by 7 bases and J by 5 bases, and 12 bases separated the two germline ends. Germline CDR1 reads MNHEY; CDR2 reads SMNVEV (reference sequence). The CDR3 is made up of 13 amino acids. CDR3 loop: CASMQGFHNEQFF. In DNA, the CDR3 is TGTGCCAGCATGCAGGGGTTCCACAATGAGCAGTTCTTC.

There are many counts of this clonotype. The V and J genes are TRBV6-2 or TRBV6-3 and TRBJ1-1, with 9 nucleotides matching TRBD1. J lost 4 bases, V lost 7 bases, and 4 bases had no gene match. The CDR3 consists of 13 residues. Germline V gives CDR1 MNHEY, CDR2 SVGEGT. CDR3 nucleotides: TGTGCCAGCACCGGACAGGGGACCACTGAAGCTTTCTTT. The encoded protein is CASTGQGTTEAFF.

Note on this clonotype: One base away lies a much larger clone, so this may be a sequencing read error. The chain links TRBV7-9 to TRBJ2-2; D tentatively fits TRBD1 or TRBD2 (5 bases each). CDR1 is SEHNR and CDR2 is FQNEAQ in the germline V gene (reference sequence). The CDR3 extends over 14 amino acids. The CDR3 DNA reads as TGTGCCAGCAGCTCCCCCCTGAACACCGGGGCGCTGTTTTTT. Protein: CASSSPLNTGALFF.

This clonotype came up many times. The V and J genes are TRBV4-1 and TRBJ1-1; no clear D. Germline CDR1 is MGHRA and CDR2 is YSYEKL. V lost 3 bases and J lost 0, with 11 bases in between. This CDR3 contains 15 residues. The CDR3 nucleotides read TGCGCCAGCAGCCAGGGATCTGAGGTGAACACTGAAGCTTTCTTT. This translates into CASSQGSEVNTEAFF.

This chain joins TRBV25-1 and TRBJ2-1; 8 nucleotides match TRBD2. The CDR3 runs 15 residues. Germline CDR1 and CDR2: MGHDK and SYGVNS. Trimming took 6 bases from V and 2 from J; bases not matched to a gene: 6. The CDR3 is CASSQSGGAYNEQFF. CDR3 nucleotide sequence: TGTGCCAGCAGCCAATCCGGGGGGGCCTACAATGAGCAGTTCTTC.

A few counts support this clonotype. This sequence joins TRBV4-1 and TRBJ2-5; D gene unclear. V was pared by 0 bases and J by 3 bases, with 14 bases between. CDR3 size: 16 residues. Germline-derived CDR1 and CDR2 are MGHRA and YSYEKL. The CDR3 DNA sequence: TGCGCCAGCAGCCAAGAGAGCTGGGCCCAAAAAGAGACCCAGTACTTC. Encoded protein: CASSQESWAQKETQYF.

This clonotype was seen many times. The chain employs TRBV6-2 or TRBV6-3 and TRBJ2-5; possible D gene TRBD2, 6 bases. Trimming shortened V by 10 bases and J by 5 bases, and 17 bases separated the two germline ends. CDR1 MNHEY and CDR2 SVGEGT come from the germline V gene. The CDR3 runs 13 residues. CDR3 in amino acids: CATESSGSETQYF. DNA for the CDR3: TGTGCCACCGAGTCGAGCGGGTCTGAGACCCAGTACTTC.

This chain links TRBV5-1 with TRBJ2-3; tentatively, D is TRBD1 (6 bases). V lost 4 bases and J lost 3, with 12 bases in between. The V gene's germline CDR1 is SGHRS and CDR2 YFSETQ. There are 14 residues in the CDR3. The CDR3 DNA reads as TGCGCCAGCAGCCCGGGACATTGGACAGATACGCAGTATTTT. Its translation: CASSPGHWTDTQYF.

The CDR3, as DNA: TGTGCCAGCACCTTCGTGGGGCATGGCACAGATACGCAGTATTTT. As protein: CASTFVGHGTDTQYF. V gene TRBV7-9 combines with J gene TRBJ2-3; TRBD1 is a possible D gene (5 bases). Trimming cost V 7 bases and J 1 base, with 15 bases left between them. Germline V gene lookup returns CDR1 SEHNR and CDR2 FQNEAQ (reference sequence). CDR3 length equals 15 residues. Together with reference TRBV7-9 and TRBJ2-3, the CDR3 gives the full variable domain: DTGVSQNPRHKITKRGQNVTFRCDPISEHNRLYWYRQTLGQGPEFLTYFQNEAQLEKSRLLSDRFSAERPKGSFSTLEIQRTEQGDSAMYLCASTFVGHGTDTQYFGPGTRLTVL.

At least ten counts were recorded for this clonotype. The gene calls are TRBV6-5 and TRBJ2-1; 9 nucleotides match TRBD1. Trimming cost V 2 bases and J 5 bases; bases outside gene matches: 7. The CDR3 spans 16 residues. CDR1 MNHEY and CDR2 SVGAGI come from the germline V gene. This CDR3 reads CASSYAGTGSHNEQFF. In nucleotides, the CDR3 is TGTGCCAGCAGTTACGCCGGGACAGGGTCACACAATGAGCAGTTCTTC.

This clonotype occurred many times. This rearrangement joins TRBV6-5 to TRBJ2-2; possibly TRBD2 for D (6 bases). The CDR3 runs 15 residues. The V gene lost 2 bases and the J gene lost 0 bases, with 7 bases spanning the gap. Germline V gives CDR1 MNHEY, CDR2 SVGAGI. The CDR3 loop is CASSYRGANTGELFF. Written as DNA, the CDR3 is TGTGCCAGCAGTTACCGCGGGGCGAACACCGGGGAGCTGTTTTTT.

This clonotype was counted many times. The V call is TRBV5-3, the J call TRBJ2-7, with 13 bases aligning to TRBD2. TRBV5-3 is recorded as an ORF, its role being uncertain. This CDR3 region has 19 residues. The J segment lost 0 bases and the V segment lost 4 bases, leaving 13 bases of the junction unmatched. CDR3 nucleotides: TGTGCCAGAAGCGTGTGCCGGACTAGCGGGGGCCCAAGCTCCTACGAGCAGTACTTC. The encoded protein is CARSVCRTSGGPSSYEQYF.

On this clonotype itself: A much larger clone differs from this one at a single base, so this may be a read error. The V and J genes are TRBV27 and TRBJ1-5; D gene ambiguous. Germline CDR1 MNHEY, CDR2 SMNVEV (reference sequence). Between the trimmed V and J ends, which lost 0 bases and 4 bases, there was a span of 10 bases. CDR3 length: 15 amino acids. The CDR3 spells CASSLSGRANQPQHF. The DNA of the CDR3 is TGTGCCAGCAGTTTATCAGGACGGGCTAATCAGCCCCAGCATTTT.

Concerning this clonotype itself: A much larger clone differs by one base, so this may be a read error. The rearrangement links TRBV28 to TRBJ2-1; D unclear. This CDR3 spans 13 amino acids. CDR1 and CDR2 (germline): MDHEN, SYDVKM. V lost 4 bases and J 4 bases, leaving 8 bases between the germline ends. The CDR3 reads CASSSGPYNEQFF. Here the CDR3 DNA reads TGTGCCAGCAGTTCCGGGCCTTACAATGAGCAGTTCTTC.

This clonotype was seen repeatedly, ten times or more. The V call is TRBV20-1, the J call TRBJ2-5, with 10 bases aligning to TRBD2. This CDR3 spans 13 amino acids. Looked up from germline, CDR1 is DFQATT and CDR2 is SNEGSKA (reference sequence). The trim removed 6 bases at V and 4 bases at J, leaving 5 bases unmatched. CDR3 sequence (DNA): TGCAGTGCCCGCCCTAGCGGGGGAGAGACCCAGTACTTC. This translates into CSARPSGGETQYF.

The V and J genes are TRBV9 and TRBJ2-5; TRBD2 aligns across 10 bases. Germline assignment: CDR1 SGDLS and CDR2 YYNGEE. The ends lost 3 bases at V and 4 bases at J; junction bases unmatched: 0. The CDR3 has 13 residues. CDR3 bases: TGTGCCAGCAGCGGGACTAGCGGAGAGACCCAGTACTTC. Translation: CASSGTSGETQYF.

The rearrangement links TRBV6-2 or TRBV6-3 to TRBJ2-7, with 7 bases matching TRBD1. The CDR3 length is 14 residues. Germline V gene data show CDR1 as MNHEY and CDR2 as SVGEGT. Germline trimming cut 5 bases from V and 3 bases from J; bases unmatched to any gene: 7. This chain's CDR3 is CASSPQTGYYEQYF. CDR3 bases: TGTGCCAGCAGTCCCCAGACAGGGTACTACGAGCAGTACTTC.

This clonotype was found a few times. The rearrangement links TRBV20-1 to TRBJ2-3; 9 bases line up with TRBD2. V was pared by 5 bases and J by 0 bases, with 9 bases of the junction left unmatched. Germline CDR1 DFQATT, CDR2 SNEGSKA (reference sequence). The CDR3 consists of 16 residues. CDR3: CSAESGRRDSTDTQYF. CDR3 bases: TGCAGTGCTGAGAGCGGGAGGAGGGATAGCACAGATACGCAGTATTTT.